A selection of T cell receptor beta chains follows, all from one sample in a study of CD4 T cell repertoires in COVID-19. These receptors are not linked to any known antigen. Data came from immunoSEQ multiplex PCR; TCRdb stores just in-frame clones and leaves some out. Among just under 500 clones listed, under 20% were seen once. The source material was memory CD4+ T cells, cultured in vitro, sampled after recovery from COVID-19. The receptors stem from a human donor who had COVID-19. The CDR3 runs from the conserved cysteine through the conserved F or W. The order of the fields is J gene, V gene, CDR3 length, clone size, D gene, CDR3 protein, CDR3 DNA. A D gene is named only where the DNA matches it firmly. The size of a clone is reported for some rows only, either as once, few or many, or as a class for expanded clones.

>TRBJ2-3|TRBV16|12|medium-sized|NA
CASSQHTDTQYF
TGTGCCAGCAGCCAGCATACAGATACGCAGTATTTT
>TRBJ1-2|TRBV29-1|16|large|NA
CSVGGEDRTTNYGYTF
TGCAGCGTTGGGGGTGAGGACAGAACAACTAACTATGGCTACACCTTC
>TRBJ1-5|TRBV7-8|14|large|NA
CASSLDRVGQPQHF
TGTGCCAGCAGCTTAGACAGGGTGGGACAGCCCCAGCATTTT
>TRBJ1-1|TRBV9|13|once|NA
CASSVLWNTEAFF
TGTGCCAGCAGCGTATTATGGAACACTGAAGCTTTCTTT
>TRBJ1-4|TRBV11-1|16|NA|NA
CASSPRGQLNDEKLFF
TGTGCCAGCAGCCCCCGGGGACAACTGAATGATGAAAAACTGTTTTTT
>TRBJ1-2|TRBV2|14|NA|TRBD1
CASSVQGALYGYTF
TGTGCCAGCAGTGTCCAGGGGGCCCTATATGGCTACACCTTC
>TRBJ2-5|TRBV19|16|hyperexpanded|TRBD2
CASTLGPSGREETQYF
TGTGCCAGTACCCTAGGACCTAGCGGGAGAGAAGAGACCCAGTACTTC
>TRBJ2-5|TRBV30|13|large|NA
CAWSGNGRQTQYF
TGTGCCTGGAGTGGTAACGGCCGGCAGACCCAGTACTTC
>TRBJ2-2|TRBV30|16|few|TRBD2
CACSKAGVSFTGELFF
TGTGCCTGTTCAAAAGCGGGAGTCTCGTTCACCGGGGAGCTGTTTTTT
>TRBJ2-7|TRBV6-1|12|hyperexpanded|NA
CASSYPSGEQYF
TGTGCCAGCAGTTATCCCTCTGGGGAGCAGTACTTC
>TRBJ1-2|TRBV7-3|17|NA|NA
CASSTAGGGIGYYGYTF
TGTGCCAGCAGCACGGCAGGTGGGGGGATAGGGTACTATGGCTACACCTTC
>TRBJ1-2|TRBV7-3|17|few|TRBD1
CASSKAGGGIGYYGYTF
TGTGCCAGCAGCAAGGCAGGGGGGGGGATAGGGTACTATGGCTACACCTTC
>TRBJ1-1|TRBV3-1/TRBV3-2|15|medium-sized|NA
CASSRGEGLNTEAFF
TGTGCCAGCAGTCGTGGAGAGGGGCTGAACACTGAAGCTTTCTTT
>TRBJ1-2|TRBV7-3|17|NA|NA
CASSTDGGGIGYYGYTF
TGTGCCAGCAGCACGGACGGTGGGGGGATAGGGTACTATGGCTACACCTTC
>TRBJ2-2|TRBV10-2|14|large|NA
CASRPHENTGELFF
TGCGCCAGCAGACCCCATGAGAACACCGGGGAGCTGTTTTTT
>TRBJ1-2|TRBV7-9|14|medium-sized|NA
CASSLDGGPGSYTF
TGTGCCAGCAGCTTAGATGGCGGGCCGGGTAGCTACACCTTC
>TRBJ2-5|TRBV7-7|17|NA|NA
CASSPRAWAVPQETQYF
TGTGCCAGCAGCCCCAGGGCGTGGGCCGTGCCCCAAGAGACCCAGTACTTC
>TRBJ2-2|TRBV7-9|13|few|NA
CASSLLSTGELFF
TGTGCCAGCAGCCTATTATCGACCGGGGAGCTGTTTTTT
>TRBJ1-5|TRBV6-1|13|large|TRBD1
CAIRQGTNQPQHF
TGTGCCATTCGACAGGGGACCAATCAGCCCCAGCATTTT
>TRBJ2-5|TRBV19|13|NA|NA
CASSIGTQETQYF
TGTGCCAGTAGTATAGGGACCCAAGAGACCCAGTACTTC
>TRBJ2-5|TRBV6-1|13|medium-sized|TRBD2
CASHRLAQETQYF
TGTGCCAGCCATCGACTAGCCCAAGAGACCCAGTACTTC
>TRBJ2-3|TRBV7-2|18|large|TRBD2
CASSPTSGRAYSTDTQYF
TGTGCCAGCAGTCCGACTAGCGGGAGGGCCTATAGCACAGATACGCAGTATTTT
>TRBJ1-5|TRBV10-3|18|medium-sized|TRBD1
CAISERGQVGYSNQPQHF
TGTGCCATCAGTGAAAGGGGACAGGTGGGGTATAGCAATCAGCCCCAGCATTTT